These T cell receptor beta chains were read from a single sample in a study of PD-L1 blockade in urothelial cancer. TCRdb's copy holds only in-frame clones and misses some; the assay was immunoSEQ multiplex PCR. The sample lists some 71,000 clones, around 86% seen once, with under 15% in the top ten. Sequenced material: PBMCs, taken around atezolizumab (anti-PD-L1) treatment. The receptors shown here come from a man in his 60s with urothelial cancer. Both conserved end residues are part of each CDR3. Rows may omit the clone size; those that give it use once, few, many or a size class.

j_call v_call clone_size cdr3_aa
TRBJ1-1 TRBV11-3 . CASNSDRGVGEAFF
TRBJ2-7 TRBV7-2 . CASSSSGGLYEQYF
TRBJ1-1 TRBV5-1 . CASSFFGTQGTEAFF
TRBJ1-1 TRBV20-1 . CSGTVNTEAFF
TRBJ1-3 TRBV5-4 . CASSPGQGNSGNTIYF
TRBJ2-7 TRBV2 once CASTRFQGYEQYF
TRBJ2-7 TRBV7-3 . CASSKGQDYEQYF
TRBJ2-7 TRBV4-2 . CASSQDRRVGEQYF
TRBJ1-3 TRBV7-6 . CASSRSGGSGNTIYF
TRBJ1-4 TRBV7-2 . CASSSQDMGKLFF
TRBJ2-5 TRBV7-7 . CASSWGLAAQETQYF
TRBJ1-3 TRBV7-9 . CASSLVGQGGLSGNTIYF
TRBJ2-1 TRBV7-2 once CASSLGTSGGLYEQFF
TRBJ1-1 TRBV9 . CASSVVQGVGTEAFF
TRBJ2-3 TRBV4-1 . CASSQQEWASGSRPGTQYF
TRBJ2-2 TRBV6-1 . CASSGYRGDTGELFF
TRBJ1-2 TRBV4-1 . CASSQGRQLTF
TRBJ2-7 TRBV11-3 . CASKLQGARNEQYF
TRBJ1-2 TRBV5-1 . CASSLDPANYGYTF
TRBJ2-5 TRBV7-9 once CASSSGMGEGTQYF
TRBJ2-7 TRBV5-1 . CASSKSQVWDEQYF
TRBJ2-1 TRBV19 . CASSIQGGGGNNEQFF
TRBJ2-4 TRBV4-2 . CASSLTGWGNIQYF
TRBJ1-1 TRBV18 . CASSPGRSPRNTEAFF
TRBJ2-2 TRBV5-5 . CASSWGTGDATTGELFF
TRBJ1-5 TRBV5-6 few CASSRTGDNQPQHF
TRBJ2-7 TRBV29-1 once CSVHSSYEQYF
TRBJ2-5 TRBV27 . CASSFRETQYF
TRBJ1-4 TRBV6-1 . CASSFRTGYEKLFF
TRBJ1-6 TRBV29-1 . CSVPYRGNSPLHF
TRBJ1-5 TRBV28 . CASNSGTGYQPQHF
TRBJ1-6 TRBV19 . CASSISGQSNSPLHF
TRBJ1-3 TRBV11-3 . CASSFSQGNTIYF
TRBJ1-1 TRBV19 . CASSIPAGRNTEAFF
TRBJ2-2 TRBV5-1 . CASSRQGDTGELFF
TRBJ2-1 TRBV7-2 . CASSSRLANEQFF
TRBJ1-2 TRBV19 . CASSIRQTYGYTF
TRBJ2-2 TRBV4-2 . CASSVRQGADGELFF
TRBJ2-1 TRBV15 . CATSTWTSGGADEQFF
TRBJ2-1 TRBV30 . CAWSRGGSSYNEQFF
TRBJ1-2 TRBV27 . CASSRSGYSYGYTF
TRBJ1-1 TRBV6-1 . CASSELPTGNTEAFF
TRBJ1-2 TRBV7-9 . CASSLAVRGLSHYGYTF
TRBJ2-5 TRBV21-1 . CASSKSNAVGETQYF
TRBJ2-7 TRBV6-5 . CASSRTLGGYEQYF
TRBJ2-7 TRBV2 . CASSDWQGYEQYF
TRBJ1-3 TRBV7-9 . CASSHGQGSSGNTIYF
TRBJ1-3 TRBV4-1 . CASSQGWDSSGNTIYF